This T cell receptor beta chain was captured in a study of technical replicates of blood from several donors. The assay was immunoSEQ multiplex PCR, and TCRdb's table has in-frame clones only and misses some. Altogether fewer than 95,000 clones are present, 94% being singletons, with the ten largest covering 0.25%. The length of the CDR3 is 13 residues. Germline CDR1 and CDR2: KGHSH and LQKENI. V lost 5 bases to trimming and J lost 2 bases, with 9 bases between them. A few counts support this clone. The receptor was derived from a human donor in good health. What was sequenced was T cells isolated from PBMCs. This chain joins TRBV18 and TRBJ1-1; weak D call: TRBD1 (6 bases). The DNA of the CDR3 is TGTGCCAGCTCAAAGGGGGATAACACTGAAGCTTTCTTT. It is translated as CASSKGDNTEAFF.